The sequence of this T cell receptor (beta chain) was determined in a study of graft-versus-host responses after intestinal transplantation. For the study at large: The transplants performed in recipients were multivisceral, liver-intestinal, or isolated intestinal. Anti-thymocyte globulin was used for induction in all recipients, who then took tacrolimus and steroids for roughly three years.

Findings and caveats of the study: Graft-versus-host to host-versus-graft clonal ratios in allografts were high in patients with graft-donor T cell macrochimerism.

The germline V and J ends were trimmed by 6 bases and 0 bases, with 12 bases remaining between them. The CDR3 is 15 residues long. CDR1 is MNHEY and CDR2 is SVGAGI in the germline V gene. Both intraepithelial and lamina propria lymphocytes were released by processing graft tissue. In regard to this clone: The antigen is not known.

Produced via immunoSEQ multiplex PCR; TCRdb's table is partial and in-frame only. Of more than 30,000 clones detected, roughly 87% appear once; the ten largest clones hold about a sixth. This sequence joins TRBV6-5 and TRBJ2-1; D gene unclear. The sequencing here drew on ileum tissue, taken around seven months after intestinal transplant. The clonotype comes from a human patient who received an intestinal transplant, so some T cells may come from the graft donor. The CDR3 spells CASSEYLSSYNEQFF. The CDR3 DNA reads as TGTGCCAGCAGCGAATATTTGAGCTCCTACAATGAGCAGTTCTTC.